Listed here are 27 T cell receptor beta chains from one sample, sequenced in a study of T-cell memory formation after mild COVID-19. TCRdb itself ran the 5' RACE reads through MiXCR, one entry per CDR3 protein. Counted here are over 150,000 distinct CDR3 sequences, about a fifth occurring once; the ten biggest clones make up around 3.9%. Sequencing was done on a sample of PBMCs or a T cell subset sorted from them (not recorded which). The source is a man between 18 and 29 years old who had mild COVID-19 (a few samples of this study predate the infection). Cell type and time point are not known.

The CDR3 region has the DNA TGTGCCAGCAGTGAAGCGCGGATTCAGCCCCAGCATTTT. Protein: CASSEARIQPQHF. This chain joins TRBV6-1 and TRBJ1-5; unclear D gene. Trimming left V 0 bases short and J 6 bases short, with 6 bases between. The length of the CDR3 is 13 residues. CDR1 is MNHNS and CDR2 is SASEGT in the germline V gene.

The chain is built from TRBV19 and TRBJ1-2, with 9 nucleotides matching TRBD1. Germline CDR1 reads LNHDA; CDR2 reads SQIVND (reference sequence). After removal of 5 bases from V and 4 bases from J, the junction contained 5 bases not matched to a gene. CDR3 size: 14 residues. For the CDR3, the DNA is TGTGCCAGTAGTTACAGGGGGCCTTCCTATGGCTACACCTTC. Protein: CASSYRGPSYGYTF. Complete variable domain (other parts from reference TRBV19 and TRBJ1-2): DGGITQSPKYLFRKEGQNVTLSCEQNLNHDAMYWYRQDPGQGLRLIYYSQIVNDFQKGDIAEGYSVSREKKESFPLTVTSAQKNPTAFYLCASSYRGPSYGYTFGSGTRLTVV.

CDR3 nucleotide sequence: TGTGCCTGGAACCCAAATGTGGGGGACACTGAAGCTTTCTTT. Protein: CAWNPNVGDTEAFF. The chain joins TRBV30 to TRBJ1-1; weak D call: TRBD1 (5 bases). Germline V gene lookup returns CDR1 GTSNPN and CDR2 SVGIG (reference sequence). V was shortened by 4 bases and J by 3 bases, with 15 bases between the two germline ends. There are 14 residues in the CDR3.

The V and J genes are TRBV5-1 and TRBJ2-6; D is undetermined. With 2 bases removed from V and 0 bases from J, the gap between germline ends came to 6 bases. Germline assignment: CDR1 SGHRS and CDR2 YFSETQ. The CDR3 contains 15 residues. The DNA for the CDR3 is TGCGCCAGCAGCTTTTGGCGCTCTGGGGCCAACGTCCTGACTTTC. As protein: CASSFWRSGANVLTF.

The V call is TRBV27, the J call TRBJ1-3, with D possibly matching TRBD1 (6 bases). The germline V gene has CDR1 MNHEY and CDR2 SMNVEV (reference sequence). The CDR3 loop spans 15 amino acids. Trimming removed 6 bases at V and 4 bases at J, with 16 bases between. The CDR3 spells CASRPTPGQGNTIYF. CDR3 coding DNA: TGTGCCAGCAGACCTACCCCCGGACAGGGAAACACCATATATTTT.

This clonotype turned up a few times. This CDR3 reads CASSLARGEQYV. The DNA of the CDR3 is TGTGCCAGCAGCTTAGCGCGGGGCGAGCAGTACGTC. The rearrangement uses TRBV7-9 and TRBJ2-7; TRBD2 might be the D (6 bases). Germline values: CDR1 SEHNR, CDR2 FQNEAQ (reference sequence). CDR3 length: 12 residues. V gave up 0 bases and J gave up 6 bases, with 6 bases separating them.

This clonotype was found a few times. The chain couples TRBV7-2 to TRBJ1-2; D is undetermined. Per the germline V gene, CDR1 is SGHTA and CDR2 is FQGNSA. Trimming left V 7 bases short and J 8 bases short, with 14 bases between. The CDR3 length is 12 residues. DNA of the CDR3: TGTGCCAGCACCCTAAACGTTGGCGGCTACACCTTC. Its protein product is CASTLNVGGYTF. The variable domain in full, completed from reference TRBV7-2 and TRBJ1-2, reads GAGVSQSPSNKVTEKGKDVELRCDPISGHTALYWYRQSLGQGLEFLIYFQGNSAPDKSGLPSDRFSAERTGGSVSTLTIQRTQQEDSAVYLCASTLNVGGYTFGSGTRLTVV.

This chain links TRBV7-9 with TRBJ2-7; D is uncertain. Germline V gives CDR1 SEHNR, CDR2 FQNEAQ (reference sequence). CDR3 size: 14 residues. Trimming cost V 5 bases and J 3 bases, with 14 bases left between them. CDR3 sequence reads: CASSLMGSNYEQYF. CDR3 DNA: TGTGCCAGCAGCCTTATGGGAAGCAACTACGAGCAGTACTTC.

The CDR3 here is CASSQNPGGTGELFF. The CDR3 DNA sequence: TGTGCCAGCAGCCAAAACCCAGGGGGGACCGGGGAGCTGTTTTTT. The chain links TRBV7-2 to TRBJ2-2; a possible D gene is TRBD1 (7 bases). V lost 5 bases and J 5 bases, leaving 15 bases between the germline ends. The CDR3 loop spans 15 amino acids. CDR1 is SGHTA and CDR2 is FQGNSA in the germline V gene.

This clonotype was picked up a small number of times. The V gene is TRBV3-1, the J gene TRBJ1-5, with a possible D match to TRBD1 (5 bases). Germline V lookup: CDR1 LGHDT, CDR2 YNNKEL (reference sequence). This CDR3 has 13 amino acids. Deletions cut 7 bases from V and 4 bases from J, with 11 bases between. Here the CDR3 reads CASTPGPNQPQHF. The CDR3 nucleotides read TGTGCCAGCACCCCGGGGCCGAATCAGCCCCAGCATTTT.

The table lists this clonotype with a few counts. The chain employs TRBV5-1 and TRBJ2-1; no firm D call. The ends were cut back, 4 bases at V and 0 bases at J, with 20 bases in the middle. The CDR3 spans 18 residues. The germline gives CDR1 SGHRS, CDR2 YFSETQ. The CDR3 DNA reads TGCGCCAGCAGCCTTCCTCTTGGAGAATCCAGCTCCTACAATGAGCAGTTCTTC. It encodes CASSLPLGESSSYNEQFF.

The chain couples TRBV20-1 to TRBJ2-3; the D gene is possibly TRBD2 (5 bases). Trimming shortened V by 0 bases and J by 3 bases, and 10 bases separated the two germline ends. The length of the CDR3 is 14 residues. The germline gives CDR1 DFQATT, CDR2 SNEGSKA (reference sequence). CDR3 sequence reads: CSARDTRGTDTQYF. CDR3 coding DNA: TGCAGTGCTAGAGATACCCGAGGGACAGATACGCAGTATTTT.

The chain combines TRBV5-6 with TRBJ1-2; no firm D call. Germline assignment: CDR1 SGHDT and CDR2 YYEEEE. V was trimmed by 3 bases and J by 4 bases, leaving 13 bases between them. The CDR3 totals 14 residues. CDR3 sequence: CASSSGPNPYGYTF. The CDR3 region has the DNA TGTGCCAGCAGCTCGGGCCCTAACCCCTATGGCTACACCTTC.

This clonotype was recorded many times. The chain links TRBV9 to TRBJ1-1; D gene unclear. The CDR3 loop spans 14 amino acids. Trimming left V 0 bases short and J 0 bases short, with 6 bases between. CDR1 is SGDLS and CDR2 is YYNGEE in the germline V gene. The CDR3 here is CASSVDLMNTEAFF. DNA for the CDR3: TGTGCCAGCAGCGTAGACCTCATGAACACTGAAGCTTTCTTT.

This clonotype was seen only a few times. J is TRBJ1-6 and V is TRBV18; tentative D call: TRBD1 (5 bases). CDR1 is KGHSH, CDR2 LQKENI, per germline. Deletions cut 0 bases from V and 10 bases from J, with 13 bases between. The CDR3 contains 15 residues. The CDR3 nucleotides read TGTGCCAGCTCACCACCTAACGGGGGAGGATCACCCCTCCACTTT. Its protein product is CASSPPNGGGSPLHF.

In this sample, this clonotype turned up a few times. The rearrangement uses TRBV18 and TRBJ1-4, with no clear D. This CDR3 comprises 13 residues. Trimming removed 3 bases from V and 5 bases from J, with 7 bases in between. Germline CDR1 is KGHSH and CDR2 is LQKENI. This CDR3 reads CASSPRQNEKLFF. The CDR3 DNA is TGTGCCAGCTCACCTCGTCAGAATGAAAAACTGTTTTTT.

The chain uses TRBV5-1 and TRBJ1-3; D unclear. Germline CDR1 reads SGHRS; CDR2 reads YFSETQ. The CDR3 covers 15 residues. Trimming cost V 0 bases and J 3 bases, with 10 bases left between them. The CDR3 DNA follows: TGCGCCAGCAGCTTGGGGGCCCTGTTTGGAAACACCATATATTTT. Residues: CASSLGALFGNTIYF.

About this clonotype: A junction boundary mismatches the germline segment, possibly from a read error. V usage is TRBV7-7 and J usage is TRBJ2-5; 9 nucleotides match TRBD1. The V gene's germline CDR1 is SSHAT and CDR2 FNYEAQ (reference sequence). The CDR3 runs 15 residues. The CDR3 sequence is CASSPTTGGQETQYF. The CDR3 DNA follows: TGTGCTAGCAGCCCGACGACAGGGGGCCAAGAGACCCAGTACTTC.

The genes are TRBV7-3 and TRBJ1-1, with TRBD1 matching over 8 bases. CDR1 and CDR2 (germline): SGHTA, FQGTGA. CDR3 size: 13 residues. The J segment lost 7 bases and the V segment lost 4 bases, leaving 5 bases of the junction unmatched. Here the CDR3 reads CASSSTGVGEAFF. The CDR3 DNA reads TGTGCCAGCAGCTCGACAGGGGTGGGTGAAGCTTTCTTT. Together with reference TRBV7-3 and TRBJ1-1, the CDR3 gives the full variable domain: GAGVSQTPSNKVTEKGKYVELRCDPISGHTALYWYRQSLGQGPEFLIYFQGTGAADDSGLPNDRFFAVRPEGSVSTLKIQRTERGDSAVYLCASSSTGVGEAFFGQGTRLTVV.

This clonotype was recorded a few times. V and J are TRBV7-2 and TRBJ1-5; D gene unclear. CDR1 and CDR2 from the germline V gene are SGHTA and FQGNSA. With 3 bases removed from V and 7 bases from J, the gap between germline ends came to 16 bases. This CDR3 has 15 residues. The CDR3 loop is CASSFARREEQPQHF. DNA of the CDR3: TGTGCCAGCAGCTTCGCCCGGAGGGAGGAACAGCCCCAGCATTTT.

The CDR3 region is CAWSALGGPGNEKLFF. The CDR3 DNA reads as TGTGCCTGGAGTGCCCTTGGGGGGCCGGGGAATGAAAAACTGTTTTTT. V is TRBV30 and J is TRBJ1-4; maybe TRBD1 (6 bases). Germline values: CDR1 GTSNPN, CDR2 SVGIG (reference sequence). V was trimmed by 1 base and J by 5 bases, leaving 17 bases between them. The CDR3 sequence is 16 residues long.

This clonotype was seen a handful of times. J is TRBJ2-7 and V is TRBV6-5; D might be TRBD1 (6 bases). V dropped 6 bases and J dropped 2 bases, with 17 bases sitting between them. This CDR3 spans 15 amino acids. Germline V gives CDR1 MNHEY, CDR2 SVGAGI. Here the CDR3 reads CASSFTGTPAYEQYF. CDR3 DNA: TGTGCCAGCAGCTTCACCGGGACACCCGCCTACGAGCAGTACTTC.

The DNA for the CDR3 is TGTGCCAGCAGAAAACGGGGGACCCCAGGGCCCGGGGAGCTGTTTTTT. It encodes CASRKRGTPGPGELFF. The chain has TRBV7-9 and TRBJ2-2; TRBD2 might be the D (6 bases). CDR1 is SEHNR, CDR2 FQNEAQ, per germline (reference sequence). The V end lost 6 bases, the J end lost 6 bases, and 20 bases lay between the germline ends. This CDR3 is 16 amino acids long. Full variable domain (remainder filled in from reference TRBV7-9 and TRBJ2-2): DTGVSQNPRHKITKRGQNVTFRCDPISEHNRLYWYRQTLGQGPEFLTYFQNEAQLEKSRLLSDRFSAERPKGSFSTLEIQRTEQGDSAMYLCASRKRGTPGPGELFFGEGSRLTVL.

DNA for the CDR3: TGTGCCACTCACGGCAGGGGACAATCCTACGAGCAGTACTTC. This translates into CATHGRGQSYEQYF. The chain joins TRBV19 to TRBJ2-7, with D perhaps matching TRBD1 (6 bases). There are 14 residues in the CDR3. CDR1 is LNHDA, CDR2 SQIVND, per germline (reference sequence). V dropped 10 bases and J dropped 1 base, with 17 bases sitting between them.

This clonotype was seen only a few times. The rearrangement uses TRBV7-3 and TRBJ2-3, with TRBD1 matching over 9 bases. CDR1 is SGHTA, CDR2 FQGTGA, per germline. The junction had 7 bases not matched to a gene; V was cut back by 3 bases and J by 6 bases. The CDR3 covers 15 residues. CDR3 in DNA: TGTGCCAGCAGCTTTGGACAGGGGAATATGGATACGCAGTATTTT. It codes for CASSFGQGNMDTQYF.

This clonotype was seen more than once but under ten times. The gene calls are TRBV6-6 and TRBJ2-5; tentatively, D is TRBD2 (7 bases). The germline V gene has CDR1 MNHNY and CDR2 SVGAGI (reference sequence). CDR3 length: 16 residues. V was pared by 2 bases and J by 9 bases, with 22 bases between. DNA for the CDR3: TGTGCCAGCAGTTACAATCCCTGGGGGGAGGGGGGTGCCCAGTACTTC. Translating gives CASSYNPWGEGGAQYF.

The gene calls are TRBV29-1 and TRBJ1-1, with 8 bases identical to TRBD1. V shed 5 bases, J shed 1 base, and the junction held 6 bases outside the gene matches. Germline-derived CDR1 and CDR2 are SQVTM and ANQGSEA. The CDR3 is 14 residues long. The CDR3 reads CSVRDRTKNTEAFF. The CDR3 nucleotides are TGCAGCGTTAGGGACAGGACGAAGAACACTGAAGCTTTCTTT. The full variable domain, completed using reference TRBV29-1 and TRBJ1-1, is SAVISQKPSRDICQRGTSLTIQCQVDSQVTMMFWYRQQPGQSLTLIATANQGSEATYESGFVIDKFPISRPNLTFSTLTVSNMSPEDSSIYLCSVRDRTKNTEAFFGQGTRLTVV.